This TCR beta chain was sequenced in a study of chemoradiotherapy in HPV16-positive cancers. Deletions cut 5 bases from V and 4 bases from J, with 10 bases between. This CDR3 contains 13 residues. Germline V gives CDR1 SGDLS, CDR2 YYNGEE. Data came from immunoSEQ multiplex PCR; TCRdb stores just in-frame clones and leaves some out. The data show roughly 9,300 clones, about 82% seen once. This clonotype was sampled from a human donor with HPV-associated anogenital cancer. The sequences come from blood, collected from a patient who underwent chemoradiotherapy. The rearrangement uses TRBV9 and TRBJ1-3; TRBD1 is a possible D gene (6 bases). The CDR3 is CASSAGGGNTIYF. In nucleotides, the CDR3 is TGTGCCAGCAGTGCCGGGGGCGGAAACACCATATATTTT.